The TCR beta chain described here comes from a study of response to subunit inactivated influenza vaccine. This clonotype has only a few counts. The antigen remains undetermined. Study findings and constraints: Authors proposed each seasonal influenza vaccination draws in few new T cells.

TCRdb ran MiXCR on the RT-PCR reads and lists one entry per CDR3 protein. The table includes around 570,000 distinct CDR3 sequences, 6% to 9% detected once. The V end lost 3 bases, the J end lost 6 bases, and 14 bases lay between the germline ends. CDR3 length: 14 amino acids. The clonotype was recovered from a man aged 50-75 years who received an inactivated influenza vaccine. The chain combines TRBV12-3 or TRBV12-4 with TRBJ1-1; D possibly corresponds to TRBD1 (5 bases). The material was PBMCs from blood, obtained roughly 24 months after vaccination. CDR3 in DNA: TGTGCCAGCAGTTTGTTTAGGGGTTCTTCTGAAGCTTTCTTT. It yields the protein CASSLFRGSSEAFF.